The 19 T cell receptor beta chains below were found in one sample sequenced in a study of tumor T cells in aggressive B-cell lymphoma. Method: immunoSEQ multiplex PCR; TCRdb's copy keeps in-frame clones and lacks some. This sample carries around 5,800 clones, 70% to 80% of them seen once, and the ten largest clones take 6.5% to 8%. The specimen sequenced was tumor tissue. These receptors were taken from an adult with diffuse large B cell lymphoma.

The chain couples TRBV18 to TRBJ2-7; D is ambiguous. Germline CDR1 KGHSH, CDR2 LQKENI. CDR3 length: 14 amino acids. Trimming took 6 bases from V and 0 from J, leaving 12 bases between them. The CDR3 DNA sequence: TGTGCCAGCTCGTTAACAGAGACCTCCTACGAGCAGTACTTC. This codes for CASSLTETSYEQYF.

The V gene is TRBV7-9, the J gene TRBJ1-4; TRBD1 is a possible D gene (5 bases). Germline CDR1 reads SEHNR; CDR2 reads FQNEAQ (reference sequence). The germline V and J ends were trimmed by 5 bases and 8 bases, with 9 bases remaining between them. The CDR3 extends over 12 amino acids. CDR3 nucleotides: TGTGCCAGCAGCCATCAGGGAGAAAAACTGTTTTTT. This codes for CASSHQGEKLFF. Based on the CDR3 plus reference TRBV7-9 and TRBJ1-4, the full variable domain is DTGVSQNPRHKITKRGQNVTFRCDPISEHNRLYWYRQTLGQGPEFLTYFQNEAQLEKSRLLSDRFSAERPKGSFSTLEIQRTEQGDSAMYLCASSHQGEKLFFGSGTQLSVL.

The genes are TRBV29-1 and TRBJ2-7; TRBD1 aligns across 8 bases. The CDR3 is 12 residues long. J lost 3 bases, V lost 7 bases, and 5 bases had no gene match. Germline V gene sequence: CDR1 SQVTM, CDR2 ANQGSEA. This CDR3 is CSAGQGSYEQYF. The CDR3 DNA follows: TGCAGCGCTGGACAGGGTAGCTACGAGCAGTACTTC.

The V call is TRBV6-5, the J call TRBJ1-4, with D unclear. V lost 6 bases, J lost 7 bases, and 15 bases lay in between. CDR3 length: 14 residues. The germline V gene encodes CDR1 MNHEY and CDR2 SVGAGI. CDR3 DNA: TGTGCCAGCAGGTGGGGTGGAGGAGGTGAAAAACTGTTTTTT. Translating it yields CASRWGGGGEKLFF.

This sequence joins TRBV27 and TRBJ2-7; maybe TRBD2 (6 bases). V was shortened by 6 bases and J by 5 bases, with 17 bases between the two germline ends. Per the germline V gene, CDR1 is MNHEY and CDR2 is SMNVEV (reference sequence). There are 14 residues in the CDR3. The CDR3 reads CASSPSRPGDEQYF. DNA for the CDR3: TGTGCCAGCAGCCCGAGTAGACCGGGAGACGAGCAGTACTTC.

This rearrangement joins TRBV27 to TRBJ1-1, with D tentatively TRBD1 (5 bases). Germline CDR1 is MNHEY and CDR2 is SMNVEV (reference sequence). Trimming took 3 bases from V and 6 from J, leaving 8 bases between them. The CDR3 has 12 amino acids. The CDR3 bases are TGTGCCAGCAGTTTCGGGGGGGCTGAAGCTTTCTTT. It encodes CASSFGGAEAFF.

This clone occurred a few times. The germline gene is not matched at one end of the junction; a read error may be the cause. This sequence joins TRBV7-7 and TRBJ2-5; a weak D match, TRBD1 (5 bases). Looked up from germline, CDR1 is SSHAT and CDR2 is FNYEAQ (reference sequence). CDR3 length: 15 amino acids. The CDR3 coding sequence is TGTGCTAGCAGCGTACAGGTATCTCACGGGGAGACCCAGTACTTC. It translates to CASSVQVSHGETQYF.

This clone has a handful of counts. The rearrangement links TRBV30 to TRBJ1-6; TRBD1 aligns across 9 bases. This CDR3 spans 15 amino acids. Unmatched junction bases numbered 1, after V lost 2 bases and J lost 2 bases. Germline CDR1 reads GTSNPN; CDR2 reads SVGIG (reference sequence). CDR3 in DNA: TGTGCCTGGAGTACAGGGGGCCCCTATAATTCACCCCTCCACTTT. This sequence encodes CAWSTGGPYNSPLHF.

V gene TRBV6-1 combines with J gene TRBJ1-2, with a possible D match to TRBD1 (6 bases). Germline V CDR1 and CDR2: MNHNS, SASEGT. V was clipped by 5 bases and J by 4 bases, with 14 bases between them. The CDR3 has 14 amino acids. The CDR3 DNA is TGTGCCAGCAGTTTGAACCAGGGGATCTATGGCTACACCTTC. Residues: CASSLNQGIYGYTF.

About this clone: Other nucleotide sequences in the sample specify the same CDR3. This rearrangement joins TRBV6-5 to TRBJ1-5, with D hard to call. The V gene's germline CDR1 is MNHEY and CDR2 SVGAGI. Trimming stripped 6 bases from V and 0 bases from J, with 9 bases between. This CDR3 has 14 residues. The CDR3 region has the DNA TGTGCCAGCAGCCGCGGGGATAGCAATCAGCCCCAGCATTTT. Protein product: CASSRGDSNQPQHF.

The chain carries TRBV9 and TRBJ2-3, with 8 nucleotides matching TRBD2. Losses at the gene ends were 7 bases for V and 0 bases for J; bases not matched to a gene: 7. Germline assignment: CDR1 SGDLS and CDR2 YYNGEE. CDR3 length: 15 residues. CDR3 bases: TGTGCCAGCCGGGCTAGCGGGTTAAGCACAGATACGCAGTATTTT. This translates into CASRASGLSTDTQYF.

V usage is TRBV6-1 and J usage is TRBJ1-5, with no clear D. V gave up 5 bases and J gave up 1 base, with 9 bases separating them. Germline assignment: CDR1 MNHNS and CDR2 SASEGT. This CDR3 is built from 14 residues. CDR3 sequence: CASSRSPSNQPQHF. The CDR3 region has the DNA TGTGCCAGCAGTCGCAGTCCGAGCAATCAGCCCCAGCATTTT.

CDR3 nucleotides: TGTGCCAGCAAACTAGCGGGAGGCAATGAGCAGTTCTTC. Its protein product is CASKLAGGNEQFF. V gene TRBV19 combines with J gene TRBJ2-1; 12 bases fit TRBD2. V shed 9 bases, J shed 6 bases, and the junction held 3 bases outside the gene matches. CDR1 is LNHDA and CDR2 is SQIVND in the germline V gene (reference sequence). This CDR3 has 13 amino acids.

This rearrangement joins TRBV27 to TRBJ1-1; 7 nucleotides line up with TRBD1. The CDR3 is 15 amino acids. CDR1 and CDR2 from the germline V gene are MNHEY and SMNVEV (reference sequence). Germline trimming cut 4 bases from V and 1 base from J; bases unmatched to any gene: 6. CDR3 loop: CASSSRQGKNTEAFF. In DNA form, the CDR3 reads TGTGCCAGCAGTTCAAGACAGGGTAAGAACACTGAAGCTTTCTTT.

The rearrangement links TRBV11-3 to TRBJ1-3; no clear D gene. Trimming left V 5 bases short and J 4 bases short, with 12 bases between. Germline V CDR1 and CDR2: SGHNT, YENEEA. CDR3 length: 14 residues. The CDR3 nucleotides are TGTGCCAGCAGCCACAGTTCGGCCGGAAACACCATATATTTT. This encodes CASSHSSAGNTIYF.

This chain connects TRBV4-3 to TRBJ2-7, with D maybe TRBD2 (5 bases). Looked up from germline, CDR1 is LGHNA and CDR2 is YSLEER. The CDR3 is 13 amino acids. V was cut by 6 bases and J by 1 base, with 10 bases left in between. The CDR3 sequence is CASSFQRSYEQYF. CDR3 nucleotide sequence: TGCGCCAGCAGTTTCCAGCGGTCCTACGAGCAGTACTTC.

As for this clone: At one boundary the junction diverges from the germline segment, which might be a read error. The genes are TRBV7-7 and TRBJ1-1, with no clear D. Germline lookup yields CDR1 SSHAT and CDR2 FNYEAQ (reference sequence). The length of the CDR3 is 14 residues. The CDR3: CASSLPVKNTEAFF. The CDR3 nucleotides read TGTGCTAGCAGCTTACCAGTTAAAAACACTGAAGCTTTCTTT.

The V gene is TRBV7-9, the J gene TRBJ2-1; maybe TRBD2 (6 bases). The CDR3 loop spans 12 amino acids. Germline V gene sequence: CDR1 SEHNR, CDR2 FQNEAQ (reference sequence). V lost 5 bases to trimming and J lost 6 bases, with 8 bases between them. The CDR3 region is CASSRDFNEQFF. The CDR3 nucleotides read TGTGCCAGCAGCCGGGACTTCAATGAGCAGTTCTTC.

This clone appeared once. The rearrangement joins TRBV18 to TRBJ1-1, with D perhaps TRBD1 (5 bases). Per the germline V gene, CDR1 is KGHSH and CDR2 is LQKENI. The CDR3 is 12 residues long. V shed 8 bases and J shed 4 bases, with 11 bases lying between them. The CDR3 reads CASVPGGTEAFF. In DNA, the CDR3 is TGTGCCAGCGTCCCGGGGGGCACTGAAGCTTTCTTT.